These T cell receptor beta chains were read from a single sample in a study of molecular identifiers for immune sequencing clone quantification. Each CDR3 protein gets one entry after TCRdb re-called the PCR reads with MiXCR. This table holds 40,000 or so distinct CDR3 sequences, roughly a fifth found once. Source material: naive CD8+ T cells from blood, with Jurkat cell RNA spiked in. These receptors were taken from a human donor in good health. Some libraries in this study had Jurkat cell RNA spiked in. Each CDR3 is given with its conserved first and last residue. The D gene is left open where the match is weak. Part of the rows lack a size; the others show once, few, many or a class for expanded clones.

J	D	size	V	CDR3	DNA
TRBJ2-7	-	many	TRBV21-1	CASSKLRYEQYF	TGTGCCAGCAGCAAACTGAGGTACGAGCAGTACTTC
TRBJ2-1	-	many	TRBV9	CASSVVAGTNEQFF	TGTGCCAGCAGCGTAGTGGCAGGGACGAATGAGCAGTTCTTC
TRBJ1-6	-	many	TRBV4-3	CASSQGGSPLHF	TGCGCCAGCAGCCAAGGTGGTTCACCCCTCCACTTT
TRBJ2-3	TRBD2	many	TRBV20-1	CSATSGVILSQYF	TGCAGTGCTACTAGCGGGGTAATACTCTCCCAGTATTTT
TRBJ1-1	-	many	TRBV6-6	CASSYETGLNTEAFF	TGTGCCAGCAGCTATGAGACAGGACTAAACACTGAAGCTTTCTTT
TRBJ1-1	-	many	TRBV21-1	CASSNRGLELTNTEAFF	TGTGCCAGCAGCAACAGGGGGCTCGAATTAACGAACACTGAAGCTTTCTTT
TRBJ2-3	-	many	TRBV30	CAWSALWGDGTDTQYF	TGTGCCTGGAGTGCTCTATGGGGTGACGGCACAGATACGCAGTATTTT
TRBJ2-1	-	many	TRBV9	CASSVVQRSSYNEQFF	TGTGCCAGCAGCGTAGTACAGCGGAGCTCCTACAATGAGCAGTTCTTC
TRBJ2-7	-	-	TRBV24-1	CATSDPRRDSYEQCF	TGTGCCACCAGTGATCCCCGAAGGGACTCCTACGAGCAGTGCTTC
TRBJ1-5	-	many	TRBV28	CASSLFPGDGQPQHF	TGTGCCAGCAGTTTATTTCCCGGGGATGGTCAGCCCCAGCATTTT
TRBJ2-3	-	-	TRBV7-9	CASSLPYVDTQYF	TGTGCTAGCAGCTTACCCTACGTAGATACGCAGTATTTT
TRBJ2-7	-	many	TRBV6-5	CASSPQGQEQYF	TGTGCCAGCAGCCCACAGGGTCAGGAGCAGTACTTC
TRBJ2-3	-	-	TRBV11-3	CASSSRGSDTDTQYF	TGTGCCAGCAGCTCCAGGGGATCGGACACAGATACGCAGTATTTT
TRBJ2-3	TRBD2	many	TRBV4-3	CASSQWTSEGTDTQYF	TGCGCCAGCAGCCAGTGGACTAGCGAAGGCACAGATACGCAGTATTTT
TRBJ1-6	-	-	TRBV23-1	CASNLRQDHGSPLHF	TGCGCCAGCAATCTAAGACAGGACCATGGCTCACCCCTCCACTTT
TRBJ2-5	-	many	TRBV7-9	CASSPRTEETQYF	TGTGCCAGCAGCCCCCGGACGGAAGAGACCCAGTACTTC
TRBJ2-3	TRBD2	many	TRBV12-3/TRBV12-4	CASFEAGSTDTQYF	TGTGCCAGCTTCGAAGCGGGAAGCACAGATACGCAGTATTTT
TRBJ2-2	-	many	TRBV13	CASSPRSTVGELFF	TGTGCCAGCAGCCCAAGGTCAACGGTCGGGGAGCTGTTTTTT
TRBJ2-4	-	many	TRBV12-3/TRBV12-4	CASSTTEGQGWGIQYF	TGTGCCAGCAGCACTACCGAGGGGCAGGGATGGGGCATTCAGTACTTC
TRBJ2-7	-	many	TRBV27	CASSLSIRGYEQYF	TGTGCCAGCAGTTTATCGATTCGGGGCTACGAGCAGTACTTC
TRBJ2-3	-	many	TRBV7-9	CASSSNPGVGTDTQYF	TGTGCCAGCAGCTCAAACCCGGGAGTTGGCACAGATACGCAGTATTTT
TRBJ2-7	-	many	TRBV6-1	CASSEARGSGYEQYF	TGTGCCAGCAGTGAAGCGCGTGGGAGCGGGTACGAGCAGTACTTC
TRBJ2-7	-	-	TRBV4-3	CASSQYRFYEQYF	TGCGCCAGCAGCCAATACAGATTCTACGAGCAGTACTTC
TRBJ1-4	-	many	TRBV20-1	CSASQETEESTNEKLFF	TGCAGTGCTAGTCAGGAGACGGAAGAATCAACTAATGAAAAACTGTTTTTT
TRBJ2-7	-	many	TRBV12-3/TRBV12-4	CASSPRLLGGLSYEQYF	TGTGCCAGCAGTCCAAGACTCCTCGGGGGATTGTCCTACGAGCAGTACTTC
TRBJ2-1	TRBD2	many	TRBV14	CASSHPSGGAYNEQFF	TGTGCCAGCAGCCACCCGAGCGGGGGGGCCTACAATGAGCAGTTCTTC
TRBJ2-2	-	many	TRBV28	CASSSVRPGTGELFF	TGTGCCAGCAGTTCAGTCAGGCCAGGCACCGGGGAGCTGTTTTTT
TRBJ2-3	-	many	TRBV28	CASSLTSGSIYGTDTQYF	TGTGCCAGCAGTTTGACCAGCGGTTCAATCTACGGCACAGATACGCAGTATTTT
TRBJ1-1	-	many	TRBV6-5	CASSHDSYTEAFF	TGTGCCAGCAGTCATGACAGCTACACTGAAGCTTTCTTT
TRBJ2-3	TRBD1	many	TRBV30	CAWNRGRTDTQYF	TGTGCCTGGAACAGGGGGCGCACAGATACGCAGTATTTT
TRBJ1-1	-	-	TRBV7-9	CASSLTDVTNTEAFF	TGTGCCAGCAGCTTAACAGATGTGACCAACACTGAAGCTTTCTTT
TRBJ2-7	-	many	TRBV4-1	CASSQEGGYEQYF	TGCGCCAGCAGCCAAGAGGGGGGTTACGAGCAGTACTTC
TRBJ2-3	-	many	TRBV16	CASSQGPTTDTQYF	TGTGCCAGCAGCCAAGGCCCGACCACAGATACGCAGTATTTT
TRBJ2-5	-	many	TRBV4-3	CASSQERVETQYF	TGCGCCAGCAGCCAAGAGAGGGTAGAGACCCAGTACTTC
TRBJ2-7	-	many	TRBV19	CASSTGGNYEQYF	TGTGCCAGTAGTACAGGGGGGAACTACGAGCAGTACTTC
TRBJ2-3	-	many	TRBV29-1	CSAEFSTDTQYF	TGCAGCGCTGAGTTTAGCACAGATACGCAGTATTTT
TRBJ1-1	-	many	TRBV27	CASSSPAGVNTEAFF	TGTGCCAGCAGTTCACCGGCTGGGGTGAACACTGAAGCTTTCTTT
TRBJ1-4	TRBD1	many	TRBV27	CASSLVSGGNEKLFF	TGTGCCAGCAGTTTGGTCTCAGGGGGAAATGAAAAACTGTTTTTT
TRBJ1-3	-	many	TRBV4-3	CASSQDRRGNSGNTIYF	TGCGCCAGCAGCCAAGATCGGCGGGGGAACAGTGGAAACACCATATATTTT
TRBJ1-5	-	many	TRBV30	CAWSKDSNQPQHF	TGTGCCTGGTCTAAAGATAGCAATCAGCCCCAGCATTTT
TRBJ2-5	-	many	TRBV12-3/TRBV12-4	CASSLAQGQETQYF	TGTGCCAGCAGTTTGGCGCAGGGCCAAGAGACCCAGTACTTC
TRBJ2-7	-	many	TRBV7-9	CASSLGGSEQYF	TGTGCCAGCAGCTTAGGGGGAAGCGAGCAGTACTTC
TRBJ2-7	TRBD1	many	TRBV6-1	CASGTGNEQYF	TGTGCCAGTGGGACAGGGAATGAGCAGTACTTC
TRBJ1-2	-	-	TRBV19	CASSPNPASPSYGYTF	TGTGCCAGTAGTCCCAACCCGGCCAGCCCGTCCTATGGCTACACCTTC
TRBJ1-4	-	many	TRBV4-1	CASSQTPSGGSNEKLFF	TGCGCCAGCAGCCAAACCCCCAGCGGGGGGTCTAATGAAAAACTGTTTTTT
TRBJ2-7	-	many	TRBV4-3	CASSQDVGGSYEQYF	TGCGCCAGCAGCCAAGATGTAGGGGGCTCCTACGAGCAGTACTTC
TRBJ1-2	-	many	TRBV6-1	CASSDPGGVGYTF	TGTGCCAGCAGTGATCCGGGGGGTGTAGGCTACACCTTC
TRBJ1-5	-	many	TRBV5-1	CASSLDGGSNQPQHF	TGCGCCAGCAGCTTGGATGGGGGTAGCAATCAGCCCCAGCATTTT
TRBJ2-7	-	many	TRBV10-3	CAISEEQGSYEQYF	TGTGCCATCAGTGAGGAACAGGGCTCCTACGAGCAGTACTTC
TRBJ1-6	-	-	TRBV7-2	CASSLGILSSYNSPLHF	TGTGCCAGCAGCTTGGGCATCCTGAGCTCCTATAATTCACCCCTCCACTTT
TRBJ2-7	TRBD1	many	TRBV6-2/TRBV6-3	CASAGTARGEQYF	TGTGCCAGCGCCGGGACAGCCCGGGGCGAGCAGTACTTC
TRBJ2-7	-	many	TRBV12-3/TRBV12-4	CASSRGPGWEQYF	TGTGCCAGCAGCCGTGGCCCGGGTTGGGAGCAGTACTTC
TRBJ2-7	-	many	TRBV6-5	CASSPGPTVYEQYF	TGTGCCAGCAGTCCCGGGCCCACCGTCTACGAGCAGTACTTC
TRBJ1-5	TRBD1	many	TRBV27	CASSISNRGSNQPQHF	TGTGCCAGCAGTATCTCAAACAGGGGATCAAATCAGCCCCAGCATTTT
TRBJ2-1	TRBD1	many	TRBV29-1	CSVEKDRGRNEQFF	TGCAGCGTTGAAAAGGACAGGGGTCGCAATGAGCAGTTCTTC